The next 12 T cell receptor beta chains were all read from a single sample in a study of T cells in Graves' hyperthyroidism and ophthalmopathy. Researchers amplified the TCR beta CDR3 regions from RNA transcripts. During a first-round RT-PCR of the TCR CDR3, the HTBI primer set was used. TCRdb analysed the multiplex PCR reads with MiXCR anew, one entry per CDR3 protein. The data hold 250,000 to 300,000 distinct CDR3 sequences, with just over 14% observed a single time. Sequencing was carried out using blood. The receptors derive from a woman aged 40 to 50 with Graves' hyperthyroidism that later progressed to Graves' ophthalmopathy.

In its sample, this clonotype was seen many times. V is TRBV6-1 and J is TRBJ1-1; no clear D gene. Trimming removed 3 bases from V and 6 bases from J, with 11 bases in between. This CDR3 is 13 amino acids long. Germline V lookup: CDR1 MNHNS, CDR2 SASEGT. The CDR3, as DNA: TGTGCCAGCAGTGACGTCTCCCAGTCTGAAGCTTTCTTT. This codes for CASSDVSQSEAFF.

The chain is built from TRBV3-1 and TRBJ1-2; D call uncertain. CDR1 is LGHDT, CDR2 YNNKEL, per germline (reference sequence). The CDR3 contains 13 residues. Trimming removed 0 bases at V and 0 bases at J, with 2 bases between. This CDR3 reads CASSQDTNYGYTF. DNA for the CDR3: TGTGCCAGCAGCCAAGATACTAACTATGGCTACACCTTC.

The chain employs TRBV19 and TRBJ2-1, with D possibly TRBD2 on 6 matching bases. The CDR3 is 14 residues long. Trimming took 1 base from V and 6 from J, leaving 10 bases between them. Per germline, CDR1 LNHDA and CDR2 SQIVND (reference sequence). In nucleotides, the CDR3 is TGTGCCAGTAGTATAGTCGGGAGAGGCAATGAGCAGTTCTTC. Translated: CASSIVGRGNEQFF.

This clonotype was seen many times. V and J are TRBV3-1 and TRBJ2-1, with D perhaps matching TRBD2 (5 bases). Germline V CDR1 and CDR2: LGHDT, YNNKEL (reference sequence). CDR3 size: 16 residues. The V end was cut by 0 bases, the J end by 6 bases, with 15 bases between. The CDR3 region is CASSQDEGAVGNEQFF. CDR3 nucleotide sequence: TGTGCCAGCAGCCAAGATGAGGGAGCGGTAGGCAATGAGCAGTTCTTC.

This clonotype was seen many times. The chain combines TRBV28 with TRBJ2-7; D may match TRBD1 or TRBD2 (6 bases each). Trimming took off 3 bases at V and 4 bases at J, with 25 bases between the two ends. The CDR3 has 18 residues. Germline CDR1 is MDHEN and CDR2 is SYDVKM. CDR3 bases: TGTGCCAGCAGTTTCCCTCACCGGGGGACAATTTTAGGATACGAGCAGTACTTC. Its translation is CASSFPHRGTILGYEQYF.

This clonotype came up many times. The chain couples TRBV5-6 to TRBJ2-1, with D maybe TRBD1 (5 bases). V lost 0 bases, J lost 7 bases, and 14 bases lay in between. CDR1 and CDR2 from the germline V gene are SGHDT and YYEEEE. The CDR3 covers 15 residues. The CDR3: CASSLVRVGANEQFF. CDR3 DNA sequence: TGTGCCAGCAGCTTGGTCAGGGTTGGAGCTAATGAGCAGTTCTTC.

This clonotype was recorded many times. The chain uses TRBV20-1 and TRBJ1-2, with unresolved D. Germline loops: CDR1 DFQATT, CDR2 SNEGSKA (reference sequence). This CDR3 spans 13 amino acids. V shed 4 bases and J shed 3 bases, with 12 bases lying between them. The CDR3 coding sequence is TGCAGTGCTACACGCCCTGGGGACTATGGCTACACCTTC. Residues: CSATRPGDYGYTF.

This clonotype was seen repeatedly, ten times or more. This chain uses TRBV7-9 with TRBJ2-1; the match to TRBD2 covers 10 bases. In germline, CDR1 is SEHNR, CDR2 FQNEAQ (reference sequence). The J segment lost 6 bases and the V segment lost 3 bases, leaving 11 bases of the junction unmatched. This CDR3 is built from 17 residues. The CDR3 loop is CASSFGLAEVPFNEQFF. The DNA for the CDR3 is TGTGCCAGCAGCTTCGGACTAGCGGAGGTCCCATTCAATGAGCAGTTCTTC.

This clonotype was counted at least ten times. This chain links TRBV6-1 with TRBJ2-2; no firm D call. The CDR3 contains 13 residues. Germline CDR1 MNHNS, CDR2 SASEGT. The V gene lost 5 bases and the J gene lost 7 bases, with 11 bases spanning the gap. This chain's CDR3 is CASSSGRSGELFF. Here the CDR3 DNA reads TGTGCCAGCAGTTCCGGACGGAGCGGGGAGCTGTTTTTT.

Comments on this clonotype: This may come from a read error, since a much larger clone is one base off. This sequence joins TRBV3-1 and TRBJ2-7; 8 positions match TRBD1. Judging by the DNA end, TRBJ2-1 fits better; the J call may be wrong. The CDR3 spans 16 residues. Germline loops: CDR1 LGHDT, CDR2 YNNKEL (reference sequence). CDR3 loop: CASSTPGTGLSYEQFF. The CDR3, as DNA: TGTGCCAGCAGCACCCCCGGGACAGGTTTATCCTACGAGCAGTTCTTC.

Ten or more counts support this clonotype. CDR3 in DNA: TGCGCCAGCGGCCTATACGGGACGTCGAGCTCCTACGAGCAGTACTTC. As protein: CASGLYGTSSSYEQYF. The chain has TRBV5-1 and TRBJ2-7; D is tentatively TRBD1 or TRBD2 (5 bases each). Trimming removed 7 bases from V and 0 bases from J, with 20 bases in between. The length of the CDR3 is 16 residues. From germline, CDR1 is SGHRS and CDR2 YFSETQ.

At least ten counts were recorded for this clonotype. V and J are TRBV3-1 and TRBJ2-5, with D possibly matching TRBD2 (5 bases). V lost 3 bases and J lost 2, with 13 bases in between. CDR1 and CDR2 (germline): LGHDT, YNNKEL (reference sequence). This CDR3 spans 15 amino acids. This CDR3 reads CASSHLAGKQETQYF. The CDR3 DNA sequence: TGTGCCAGCAGCCATCTCGCCGGGAAGCAAGAGACCCAGTACTTC.